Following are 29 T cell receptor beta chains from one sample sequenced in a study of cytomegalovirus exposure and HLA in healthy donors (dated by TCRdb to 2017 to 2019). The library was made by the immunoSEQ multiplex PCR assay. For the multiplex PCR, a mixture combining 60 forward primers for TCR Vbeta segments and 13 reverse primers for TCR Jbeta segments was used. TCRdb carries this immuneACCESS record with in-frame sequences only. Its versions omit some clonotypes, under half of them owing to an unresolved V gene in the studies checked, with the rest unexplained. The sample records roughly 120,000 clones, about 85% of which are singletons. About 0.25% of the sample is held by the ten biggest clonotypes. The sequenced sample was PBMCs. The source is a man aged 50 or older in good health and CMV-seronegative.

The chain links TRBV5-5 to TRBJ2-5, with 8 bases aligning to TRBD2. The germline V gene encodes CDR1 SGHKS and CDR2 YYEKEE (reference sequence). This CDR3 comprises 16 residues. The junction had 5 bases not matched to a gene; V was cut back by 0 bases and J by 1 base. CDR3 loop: CASSLAAGVVQETQYF. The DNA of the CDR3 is TGTGCCAGCAGCTTGGCAGCGGGGGTGGTCCAAGAGACCCAGTACTTC.

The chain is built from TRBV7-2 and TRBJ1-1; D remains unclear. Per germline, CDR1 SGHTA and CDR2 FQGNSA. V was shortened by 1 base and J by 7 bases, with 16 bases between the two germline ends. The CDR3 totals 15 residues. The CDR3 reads CASSLDLSPPGEAFF. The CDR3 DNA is TGTGCCAGCAGCTTAGACCTGTCTCCACCCGGTGAAGCTTTCTTT.

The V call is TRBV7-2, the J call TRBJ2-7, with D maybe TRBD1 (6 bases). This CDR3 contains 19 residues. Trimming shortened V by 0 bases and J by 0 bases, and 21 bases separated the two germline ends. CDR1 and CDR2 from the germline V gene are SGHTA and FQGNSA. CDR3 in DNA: TGTGCCAGCAGCTTAGCGGGGGCCGCCTCCCTTCTTAGCTCCTACGAGCAGTACTTC. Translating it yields CASSLAGAASLLSSYEQYF.

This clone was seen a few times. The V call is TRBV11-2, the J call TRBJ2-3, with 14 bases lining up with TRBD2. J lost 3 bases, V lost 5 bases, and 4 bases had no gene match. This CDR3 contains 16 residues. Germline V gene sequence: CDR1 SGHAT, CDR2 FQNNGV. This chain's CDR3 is CASSPRLAGGTDTQYF. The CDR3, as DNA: TGTGCCAGCAGCCCTCGACTAGCGGGGGGGACAGATACGCAGTATTTT.

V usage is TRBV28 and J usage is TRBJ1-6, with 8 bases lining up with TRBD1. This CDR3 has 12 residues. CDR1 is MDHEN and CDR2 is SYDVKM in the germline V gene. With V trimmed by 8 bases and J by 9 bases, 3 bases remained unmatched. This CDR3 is CASGTGTSPLHF. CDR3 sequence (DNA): TGTGCCAGCGGGACAGGTACTTCACCCCTCCACTTT. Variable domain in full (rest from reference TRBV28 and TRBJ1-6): DVKVTQSSRYLVKRTGEKVFLECVQDMDHENMFWYRQDPGLGLRLIYFSYDVKMKEKGDIPEGYSVSREKKERFSLILESASTNQTSMYLCASGTGTSPLHFGNGTRLTVT.

The CDR3 here is CASSVAGTESYEQYF. The CDR3 DNA reads as TGTGCCAGCAGCGTAGCGGGAACGGAGTCCTACGAGCAGTACTTC. The V call is TRBV9, the J call TRBJ2-7, with TRBD2 as a possible D gene (5 bases). The germline V gene encodes CDR1 SGDLS and CDR2 YYNGEE. The V end lost 0 bases, the J end lost 1 base, and 11 bases lay between the germline ends. The CDR3 has 15 residues.

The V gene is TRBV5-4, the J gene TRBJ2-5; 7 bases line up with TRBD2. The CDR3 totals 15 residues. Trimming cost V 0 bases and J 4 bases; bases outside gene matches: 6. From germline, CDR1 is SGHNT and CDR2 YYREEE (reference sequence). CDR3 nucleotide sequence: TGTGCCAGCAGCTTGGAGTCCGGGAGGCCAGAGACCCAGTACTTC. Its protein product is CASSLESGRPETQYF.

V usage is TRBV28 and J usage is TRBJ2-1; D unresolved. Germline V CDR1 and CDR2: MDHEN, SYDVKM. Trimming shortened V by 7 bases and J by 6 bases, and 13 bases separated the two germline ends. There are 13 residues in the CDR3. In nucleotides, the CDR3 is TGTGCCAGCACCGGGTTGCTACCCAATGAGCAGTTCTTC. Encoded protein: CASTGLLPNEQFF.

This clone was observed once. For the CDR3, the DNA is TGTGCCACCGGGTGGAGTAGTAACACCGGGGAGCTGTTTTTT. Residues: CATGWSSNTGELFF. The J gene is TRBJ2-2, the V gene TRBV6-1; D gene uncertain. This CDR3 spans 14 amino acids. Germline V CDR1 and CDR2: MNHNS, SASEGT. The V end was cut by 10 bases, the J end by 2 bases, with 14 bases between.

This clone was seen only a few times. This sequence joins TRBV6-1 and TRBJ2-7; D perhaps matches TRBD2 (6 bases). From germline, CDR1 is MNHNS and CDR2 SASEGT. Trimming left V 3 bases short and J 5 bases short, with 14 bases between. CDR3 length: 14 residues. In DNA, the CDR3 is TGTGCCAGCAGTGACGACGGGGGTGTGGACGAGCAGTACTTC. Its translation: CASSDDGGVDEQYF.

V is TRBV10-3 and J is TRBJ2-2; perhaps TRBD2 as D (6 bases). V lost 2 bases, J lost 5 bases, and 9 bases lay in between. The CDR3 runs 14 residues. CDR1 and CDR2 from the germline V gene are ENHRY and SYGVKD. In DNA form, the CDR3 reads TGTGCCATCAGTGAGATGAGCGGGACCGGGGAGCTGTTTTTT. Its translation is CAISEMSGTGELFF.

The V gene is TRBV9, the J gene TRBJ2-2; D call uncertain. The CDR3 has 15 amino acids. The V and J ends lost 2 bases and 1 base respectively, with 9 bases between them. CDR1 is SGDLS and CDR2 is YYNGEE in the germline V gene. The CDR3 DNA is TGTGCCAGCAGCGTTCTACCAGGGAACACCGGGGAGCTGTTTTTT. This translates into CASSVLPGNTGELFF. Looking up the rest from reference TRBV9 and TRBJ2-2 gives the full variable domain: DSGVTQTPKHLITATGQRVTLRCSPRSGDLSVYWYQQSLDQGLQFLIQYYNGEERAKGNILERFSAQQFPDLHSELNLSSLELGDSALYFCASSVLPGNTGELFFGEGSRLTVL.

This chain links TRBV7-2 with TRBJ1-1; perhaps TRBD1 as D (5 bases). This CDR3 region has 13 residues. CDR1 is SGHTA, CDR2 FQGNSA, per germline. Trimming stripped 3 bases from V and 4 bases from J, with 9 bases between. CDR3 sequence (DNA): TGTGCCAGCAGCTTGGAGGGGAGCACTGAAGCTTTCTTT. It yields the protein CASSLEGSTEAFF.

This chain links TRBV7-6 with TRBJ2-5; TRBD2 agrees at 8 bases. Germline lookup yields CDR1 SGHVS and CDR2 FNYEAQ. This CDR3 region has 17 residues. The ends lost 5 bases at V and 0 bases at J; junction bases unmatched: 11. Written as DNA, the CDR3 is TGTGCCAGCAGCACCGCCGCGGGGGGAGAGTACCAAGAGACCCAGTACTTC. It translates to CASSTAAGGEYQETQYF. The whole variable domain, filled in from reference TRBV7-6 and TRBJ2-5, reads GAGVSQSPRYKVTKRGQDVALRCDPISGHVSLYWYRQALGQGPEFLTYFNYEAQQDKSGLPNDRFSAERPEGSISTLTIQRTEQRDSAMYRCASSTAAGGEYQETQYFGPGTRLLVL.

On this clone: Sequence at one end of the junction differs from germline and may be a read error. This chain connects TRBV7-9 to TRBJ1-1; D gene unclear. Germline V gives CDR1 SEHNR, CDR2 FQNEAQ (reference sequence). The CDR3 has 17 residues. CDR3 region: CSSSLEAFRRAGTEAFF. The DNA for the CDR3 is TGTTCCAGCAGCTTAGAAGCGTTTAGGAGGGCTGGCACTGAAGCTTTCTTT.

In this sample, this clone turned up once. CDR3 amino acids: CASSEGQGRSPLHF. CDR3 nucleotide sequence: TGCGCCAGCAGCGAGGGACAGGGAAGATCACCCCTCCACTTT. V and J are TRBV5-1 and TRBJ1-6; 9 nucleotides match TRBD1. Germline-derived CDR1 and CDR2 are SGHRS and YFSETQ. With 4 bases clipped from V and 10 bases from J, the junction kept 6 bases outside the gene matches. There are 14 residues in the CDR3.

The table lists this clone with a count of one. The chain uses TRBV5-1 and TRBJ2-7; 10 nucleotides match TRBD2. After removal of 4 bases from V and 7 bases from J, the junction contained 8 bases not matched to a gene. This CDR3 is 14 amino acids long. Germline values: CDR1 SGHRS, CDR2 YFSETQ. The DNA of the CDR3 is TGCGCCAGCAGCATTAGCGGGGGGTACTCTGAGCAGTACTTC. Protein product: CASSISGGYSEQYF.

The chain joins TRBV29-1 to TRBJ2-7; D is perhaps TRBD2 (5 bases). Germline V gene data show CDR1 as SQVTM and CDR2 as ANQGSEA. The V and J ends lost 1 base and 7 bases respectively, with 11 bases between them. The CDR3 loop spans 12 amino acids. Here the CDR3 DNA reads TGCAGCGTTGAAGGGTACGGGGTGGAGCAGTACTTC. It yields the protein CSVEGYGVEQYF.

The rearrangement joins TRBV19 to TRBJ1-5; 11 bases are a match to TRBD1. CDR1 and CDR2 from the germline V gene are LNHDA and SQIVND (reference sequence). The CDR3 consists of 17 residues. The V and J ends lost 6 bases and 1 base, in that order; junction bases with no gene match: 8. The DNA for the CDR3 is TGTGCCAGTAGCTTAGGGACAGGGGGATACAGCAATCAGCCCCAGCATTTT. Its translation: CASSLGTGGYSNQPQHF.

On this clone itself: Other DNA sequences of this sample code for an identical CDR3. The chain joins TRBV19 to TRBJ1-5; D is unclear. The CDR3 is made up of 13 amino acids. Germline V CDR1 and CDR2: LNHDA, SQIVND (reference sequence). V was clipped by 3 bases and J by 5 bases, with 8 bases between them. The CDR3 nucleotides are TGTGCCAGTAGTATTTATTTTGATCAGCCCCAGCATTTT. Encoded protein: CASSIYFDQPQHF.

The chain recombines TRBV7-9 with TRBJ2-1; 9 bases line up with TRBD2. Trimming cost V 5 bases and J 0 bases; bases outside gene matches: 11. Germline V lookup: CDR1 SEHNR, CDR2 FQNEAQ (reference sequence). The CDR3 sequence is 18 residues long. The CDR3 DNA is TGTGCCAGCAGCCCCCCTGCTAGCGGGGCGCGCTCCTACAATGAGCAGTTCTTC. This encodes CASSPPASGARSYNEQFF.

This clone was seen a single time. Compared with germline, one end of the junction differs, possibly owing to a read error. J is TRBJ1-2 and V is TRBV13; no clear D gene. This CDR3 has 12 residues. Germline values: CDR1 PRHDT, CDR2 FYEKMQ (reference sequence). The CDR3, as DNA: TGTGCCAGCAGCGCACGGAGGTATGGCTACCCCTTC. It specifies CASSARRYGYPF.

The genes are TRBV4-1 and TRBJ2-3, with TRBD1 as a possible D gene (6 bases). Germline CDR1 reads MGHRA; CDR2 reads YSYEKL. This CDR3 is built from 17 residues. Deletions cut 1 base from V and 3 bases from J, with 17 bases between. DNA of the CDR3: TGCGCCAGCAGCCAAGGGGTGGGGGCTCCCCCGACAGATACGCAGTATTTT. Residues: CASSQGVGAPPTDTQYF.

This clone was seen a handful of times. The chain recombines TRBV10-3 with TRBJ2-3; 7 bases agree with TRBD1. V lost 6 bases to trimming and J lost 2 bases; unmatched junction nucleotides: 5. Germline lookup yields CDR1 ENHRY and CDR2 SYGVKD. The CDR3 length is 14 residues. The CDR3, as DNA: TGTGCCATCAGAAAGACAGGGAACACAGATACGCAGTATTTT. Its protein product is CAIRKTGNTDTQYF.

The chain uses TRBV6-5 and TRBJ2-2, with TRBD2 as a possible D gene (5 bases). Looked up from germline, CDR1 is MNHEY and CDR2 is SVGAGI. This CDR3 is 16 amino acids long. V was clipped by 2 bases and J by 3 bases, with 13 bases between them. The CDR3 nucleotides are TGTGCCAGCAGTTACCCTAAGGGAGCAGACACCGGGGAGCTGTTTTTT. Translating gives CASSYPKGADTGELFF.

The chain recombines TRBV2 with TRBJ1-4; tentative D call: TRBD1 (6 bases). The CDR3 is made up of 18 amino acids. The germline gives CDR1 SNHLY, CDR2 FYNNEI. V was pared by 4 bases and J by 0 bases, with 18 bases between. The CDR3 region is CASSGAIGGAPTNEKLFF. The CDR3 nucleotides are TGTGCCAGCAGTGGGGCCATTGGGGGGGCCCCAACTAATGAAAAACTGTTTTTT.

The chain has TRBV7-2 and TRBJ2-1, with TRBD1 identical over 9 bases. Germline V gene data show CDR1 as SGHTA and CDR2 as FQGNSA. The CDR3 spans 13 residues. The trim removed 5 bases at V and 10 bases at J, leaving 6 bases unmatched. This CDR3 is CASSGQGTPEQFF. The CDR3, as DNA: TGTGCCAGCAGCGGACAGGGGACCCCCGAGCAGTTCTTC.

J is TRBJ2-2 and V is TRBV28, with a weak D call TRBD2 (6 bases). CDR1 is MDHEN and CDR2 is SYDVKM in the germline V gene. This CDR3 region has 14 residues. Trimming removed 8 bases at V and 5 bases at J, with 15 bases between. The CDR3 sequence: CASRGGAGTGELFF. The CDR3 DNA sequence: TGTGCCAGCCGGGGTGGGGCGGGAACCGGGGAGCTGTTTTTT.

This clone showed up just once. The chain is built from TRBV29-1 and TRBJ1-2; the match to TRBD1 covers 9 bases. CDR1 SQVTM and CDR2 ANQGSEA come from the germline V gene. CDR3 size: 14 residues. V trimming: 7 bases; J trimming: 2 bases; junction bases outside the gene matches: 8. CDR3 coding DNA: TGCAGCGCCACTACACAGGGGGCGAACTATGGCTACACCTTC. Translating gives CSATTQGANYGYTF.